The subject of this entry is one T cell receptor (beta chain). Its antigen target is currently unknown. Base qualities were left out, and no much larger clone turns up one base away. This entry belongs to a study of shared clonotypes between healthy human individuals (dated by TCRdb to about 2020). A note on the overall study: The cohort included a few men and a couple of women between 18 and 49 years of age. Libraries were prepared and TCR repertoires were sequenced by different laboratories using diverse techniques, in order to increase sequencing depth and limit assay-specific biases. Leukapheresis yielded between about 0.85 and 10 billion PBMCs per donor. For each donor, CD4 naive and CD4 memory were each run on three plates, CD8 naive on two plates, and CD8 memory on one plate. To estimate repertoire size and how much clonotype sharing occurs between individuals, the study deeply sequenced the blood TCR repertoires of roughly 5 healthy adults. Points the paper makes about the study in general: Rarefaction of sorted-subset datasets indicated incomplete sequencing despite the large sequencing depth. Because the study included only a small number of donors, the genetic and exposure-history diversity represented was limited. Clonotypes shared by all four sorted-subset donors showed higher generation probabilities than non-shared clonotypes. Sampling was limited to blood, and TCR repertoires in tissue likely differ from TCR repertoires in blood. Pairwise subsampling led to the expectation that sequencing depth would affect the degree of clonotype sharing among donors. Across a handful of donors, approximately 4.6% of naive CD4, roughly 3.5% of naive CD8, around 2.5% of memory CD4, and approximately 0.4% of memory CD8 clonotypes were shared. Naive subsets generally had larger estimated clonotype richness than memory subsets.

For the CD8 naive samples, CD45RO-negative cells were positively selected for CCR7, yielding a CD45RA+CCR7+ population from which TemRA cells were excluded. The donors were healthy, HIV-negative adults who had no recently reported acute infections or vaccinations. Only Caucasian adults living in Nashville, Tennessee, USA were represented among the donors. After blood collection by leukapheresis, PBMCs were isolated using Ficoll-Histopaque density gradient centrifugation and then cryopreserved in the vapor phase of liquid nitrogen. Purity and quantity of every magnetically sorted T cell population were checked by analytical flow cytometry. Each sorted fraction had its genomic DNA isolated and then quantified by UV absorbance on a Nanodrop 2000c. Using the deep immunoSEQ assay, TCR CDR3 regions were amplified from genomic DNA by multiplex PCR. For each cell subset, the extracted genomic DNA was distributed evenly across all wells of several immunoSEQ 96-well plates, and each plate served as one replicate. For sorted subsets, around 200 ng genomic DNA, equal to some 30,000 T cell genomes, was loaded into each replicate PCR. The purified libraries were quantified using a Qubit 3.0 fluorometer, sized with a Bioanalyzer 2100, and then quantified again using the KAPA Library Quantification kit. A separate single-read 150-cycle Illumina NextSeq 550 flow cell was used to sequence each immunoSEQ 96-well plate. The study's own analysis went as follows. The immunoSEQ output contained only junctional sequences without quality scores, so filtering could not match that applied to full-length reads. To assign V/J genes and CDR3, sequences were annotated using PyIR, a Python wrapper for IgBLAST v1.9, with IMGT germline references. Any read was removed if the V/J assignment was weak (E-value above 1e-6), the CDR3 was missing, or the read contained stop codons, out-of-frame junctions, or ambiguous translated residues. V3J clonotypes were defined as sequences sharing the same inferred V gene, J gene, and CDR3 amino acid sequence. Percentage overlap between repertoires was computed as shared unique clonotypes divided by the size of the smaller repertoire. Richness of each repertoire was evaluated using RTK rarefaction, the Chao1 estimator, and Recon v2.1 estimates of unobserved clonotypes. Generation probabilities were computed with OLGA for all TCRbeta clonotypes obtained by the gDNA method from several donors. TCRdb obtained this table from immuneACCESS and retained in-frame rearrangements with V and J assigned. These tables miss some clones; where compared with another copy, unresolved V genes account for less than half of the shortfall, and the remainder is unexplained. The V and J calls and the clone size are those of that table, but D and trimming were determined from the DNA. A total of nearly 2 million clones appear in this sample, about 95% of them only once. The ten largest clones capture around 1% of the sample.

This clonotype originated in a man younger than 30 in good health. The sequencing sample was made of naive CD8+ T cells sorted from blood. The intended sense of this specimen's cell subset or site label: CD45RA+CCR7+.

The CDR3 has the sequence CASSSTRDVYNEQFF. DNA sequence: TGTGCCAGCAGTTCCACCCGGGACGTCTACAATGAGCAGTTCTTC. This receptor chain uses TRBV6-5 and TRBJ2-1; the D gene may be TRBD1 or TRBD2, since each aligns over 5 bases. CDR3 length: 15 amino acids, cysteine to phenylalanine. Only CDR3 DNA remains: 45 bases, in frame from the first base. The junction shows trimming of 4 bases on V and 3 bases on J, plus 13 bases between the germline ends. The germline V gene supplies CDR1 MNHEY and CDR2 SVGAGI.